This is a list of T cell receptor beta chains from one sample in a study of identical twins. TCRdb reprocessed the 5' RACE reads via MiXCR and lists one record per CDR3 protein. The sample holds just under 550,000 distinct CDR3 sequences, 13% to 15% seen once. The same data also contributed to another study, on yellow fever vaccine responses in identical twins.

Sequenced material: CD4+ T cells sorted from blood. The origin of the receptors is a woman aged 18-29 years in good health. CDR3s include the opening cysteine and the closing phenylalanine or tryptophan. The D gene is left open where the match is weak. Clone size is given for some rows only: seen once, a few or many times, or a class if the clone is expanded.

cdr3_nt | cdr3_aa | j_call | d_call | clone_size | v_call
TGTGCCAGCAGCCAACGGACTAGCGGCAAAGAGACCCAGTACTTC | CASSQRTSGKETQYF | TRBJ2-5 | TRBD2 | - | TRBV3-1
TGTGCCAGCAGTGAAGCATCAGCGGGCACAGATACGCAGTATTTT | CASSEASAGTDTQYF | TRBJ2-3 | - | few | TRBV6-1
TGCAGTGCTAGAGCTAGTTGGGCAGGAACTAATGAAAAACTGTTTTTT | CSARASWAGTNEKLFF | TRBJ1-4 | - | - | TRBV20-1
TGCAGTGCTAGCGGTGGGTACGAGCAGTACTTC | CSASGGYEQYF | TRBJ2-7 | - | few | TRBV20-1
TGCAGTGCTGGGAACAGGTTCGAATCCTACAATGAGCAGTTCTTC | CSAGNRFESYNEQFF | TRBJ2-1 | - | - | TRBV20-1
TGTGCCACCAGCAGCGGGGGGCAGCAAGAGACCCAGTACTTC | CATSSGGQQETQYF | TRBJ2-5 | - | - | TRBV15
TGTGCCAGCAGTTTCCCCCAGTATAATTCACCCCTCCACTTT | CASSFPQYNSPLHF | TRBJ1-6 | - | few | TRBV28
TGCGCCAGCAGCCAAGATGAACTAGCGGGAGTAGGGGAGACCCAGTACTTC | CASSQDELAGVGETQYF | TRBJ2-5 | TRBD2 | many | TRBV4-1
TGTGCCAGCAGCATCCGGACAGTAACAGATACGCAGTATTTT | CASSIRTVTDTQYF | TRBJ2-3 | - | - | TRBV5-4
TGTGCCAGCAGCTTAAGGCCCACTTCTGTCGGACAGGGAAAATACGAGCAGTACTTC | CASSLRPTSVGQGKYEQYF | TRBJ2-7 | TRBD1 | few | TRBV7-3
TGCGCCAGCAGTAAGAAAGAGGTAGCGGGGGGGCTCGGCACCGGGGAGCTGTTTTTT | CASSKKEVAGGLGTGELFF | TRBJ2-2 | TRBD2 | few | TRBV4-1
TGTGCCAGCACCACCGCGCTAGCGGGAGTCCACACCGGGGAGCTGTTTTTT | CASTTALAGVHTGELFF | TRBJ2-2 | TRBD2 | many | TRBV12-3/TRBV12-4
TGTGCCAGCAGTTCCGAGCTGCTGGGGGTGTTACGATACAATGAGCAGTTCTTC | CASSSELLGVLRYNEQFF | TRBJ2-1 | - | few | TRBV28
TGTGCCAGCAGCTTTGGAGCGACTCGTTACAATGAGCAGTTCTTC | CASSFGATRYNEQFF | TRBJ2-1 | - | - | TRBV7-3
TGTGCCAGCAGTTTCGAGGAAAGGGGCAATCAGCCCCAGCATTTT | CASSFEERGNQPQHF | TRBJ1-5 | - | few | TRBV12-3/TRBV12-4
TGTGCCAGCAAGGCTAGCGGGAGTGAATACGAGCAGTACTTC | CASKASGSEYEQYF | TRBJ2-7 | TRBD2 | - | TRBV12-3/TRBV12-4
TGCGCCAGCAGCCACGCCCCGGGACAGGGGAAAGATACGCAGTATTTT | CASSHAPGQGKDTQYF | TRBJ2-3 | TRBD1 | few | TRBV4-1
TGTGCCAGCAGCCAAGATCGGAGGGGGGCGAGAAATGAGCAGTTCTTC | CASSQDRRGARNEQFF | TRBJ2-1 | - | few | TRBV4-2
TGCAGCGTTACTCACACCCGGGGCGGGACCCAGTACTTC | CSVTHTRGGTQYF | TRBJ2-5 | - | - | TRBV29-1
TGTGCCAGCAGCCCTGGGACAGTACAACACAATGAGCAGTTCTTC | CASSPGTVQHNEQFF | TRBJ2-1 | TRBD1 | - | TRBV12-3/TRBV12-4
TGCAGCGTTGAAAGTATAGCGGTCATAGCCAAAAACATTCAGTACTTC | CSVESIAVIAKNIQYF | TRBJ2-4 | - | few | TRBV29-1
TGCAGCGTTGAAGAAGAGGGGCGCGACGAGCAGTACTTC | CSVEEEGRDEQYF | TRBJ2-7 | - | many | TRBV29-1
TGCAGCGTTGTAGCGCTCGACTACGAGCAGTACTTC | CSVVALDYEQYF | TRBJ2-7 | - | few | TRBV29-1
TGTGCCAGCAGTGCCAGGGAGGGAGGGCCGGTCCATGAGCAGTTCTTC | CASSAREGGPVHEQFF | TRBJ2-1 | TRBD2 | - | TRBV2
TGTGCTAGTGGTTTGGGAACCCGCACAGATACGCAGTATTTT | CASGLGTRTDTQYF | TRBJ2-3 | - | few | TRBV12-5
TGCGCCAGCAGCTTGGGGACAGGAAAAATCTACGAGCAGTACTTC | CASSLGTGKIYEQYF | TRBJ2-7 | TRBD1 | few | TRBV5-1